This T cell receptor (beta chain) was profiled in a study of cytomegalovirus exposure and HLA in healthy donors. Using immunoSEQ multiplex PCR, the repertoire was profiled, and TCRdb retains in-frame clones only, with some absent. The sample lists about 38,000 clones, over 80% occurring once. Germline CDR1 is KGHSH and CDR2 is LQKENI. Losses at the gene ends were 3 bases for V and 8 bases for J; bases not matched to a gene: 7. The length of the CDR3 is 15 residues. The receptor comes from a man aged 18 to 35 in good health and CMV-seronegative. The rearrangement links TRBV18 to TRBJ2-1; 10 nucleotides agree with TRBD2. Sequenced material: PBMCs. CDR3 loop: CASSPGAGGPHEQFF. CDR3 DNA: TGTGCCAGCTCACCCGGAGCGGGAGGGCCGCATGAGCAGTTCTTC.